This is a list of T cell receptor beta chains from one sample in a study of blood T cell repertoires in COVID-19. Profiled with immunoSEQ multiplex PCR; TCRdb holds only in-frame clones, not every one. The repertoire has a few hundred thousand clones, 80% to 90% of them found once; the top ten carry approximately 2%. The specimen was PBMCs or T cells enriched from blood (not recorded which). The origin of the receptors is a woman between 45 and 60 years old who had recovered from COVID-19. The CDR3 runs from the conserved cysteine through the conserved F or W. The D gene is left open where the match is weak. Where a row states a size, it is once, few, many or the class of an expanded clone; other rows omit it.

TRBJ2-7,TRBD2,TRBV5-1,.,TGCGCCACCCGAGAGGGACTAGGGGCCTACGAGCAGTACTTC,CATREGLGAYEQYF
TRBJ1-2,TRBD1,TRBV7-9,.,TGTGCCAGCAGCTTAAGGGGGCGCGGCCCCTATGGCTACACCTTC,CASSLRGRGPYGYTF
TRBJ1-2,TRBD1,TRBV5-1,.,TGCGCCAGCAGCTTCGGGGACAGGGATAACTATGGCTACACCTTC,CASSFGDRDNYGYTF
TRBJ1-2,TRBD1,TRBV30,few,TGTGCCTGGGTCCGGGACAGGGGGACCTATGGCTACACCTTC,CAWVRDRGTYGYTF
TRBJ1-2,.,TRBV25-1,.,TGTGCCAGCAGTGATGCGGGGGGCTACACCTTC,CASSDAGGYTF
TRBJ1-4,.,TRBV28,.,TGTGCCAGCAGTTCTTTTTCCAATGAAAAACTGTTTTTT,CASSSFSNEKLFF
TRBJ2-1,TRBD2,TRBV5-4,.,TGTGCCAGCCAGTCTAGCGGGATGAATGAGCAGTTCTTC,CASQSSGMNEQFF
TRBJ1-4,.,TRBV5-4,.,TGTGCCAGCAGCTTAGGACAAGCAACTAATGAAAAACTGTTTTTT,CASSLGQATNEKLFF
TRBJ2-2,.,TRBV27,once,TGTGCCAGCAGTCTCGGGGTTGATTCGCCCGGGGAGCTGTTTTTT,CASSLGVDSPGELFF
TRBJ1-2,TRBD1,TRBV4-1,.,TGCGCCAGCAGCCAGGACAGGGGGTATACTAACTATGGCTACACCTTC,CASSQDRGYTNYGYTF
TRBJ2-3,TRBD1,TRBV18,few,TGTGCCAGCTCACCACCTCCGGGACAGGTCACAGATACGCAGTATTTT,CASSPPPGQVTDTQYF
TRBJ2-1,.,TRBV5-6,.,TGTGCCAGCAGCTTGGGTGGGAGAGGGAGTAATGAGCAGTTCTTC,CASSLGGRGSNEQFF
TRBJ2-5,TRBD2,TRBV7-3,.,TGTGCCAGCAGCTTAGACGGGAGGGCCCTGGAGACCCAGTACTTC,CASSLDGRALETQYF
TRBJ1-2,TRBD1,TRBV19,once,TGTGCCAGTAGAATTACAGGGACAGGCAACTATGGCTACACCTTC,CASRITGTGNYGYTF
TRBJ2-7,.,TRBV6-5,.,TGTGCCAGCAGTTACTCGAGTCCGGTCTACGAGCAGTACTTC,CASSYSSPVYEQYF
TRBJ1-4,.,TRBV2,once,TGTGCCAGCAAAGCAGGGTTTACTAATGAAAAACTGTTTTTT,CASKAGFTNEKLFF
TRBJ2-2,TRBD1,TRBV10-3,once,TGTGCCATCAGCGAGGGACAGCCGAACACCGGGGAGCTGTTTTTT,CAISEGQPNTGELFF
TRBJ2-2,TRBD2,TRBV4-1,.,TGCGCCAGCAGCCAAGCCCCGCGGGAGGCCGGGGAGCTGTTTTTT,CASSQAPREAGELFF
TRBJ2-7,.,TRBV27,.,TGTGCCAGCAGTTACAGGGTGGGCTCCTACGAGCAGTACTTC,CASSYRVGSYEQYF
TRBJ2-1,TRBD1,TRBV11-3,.,TGTGCCAGCAGCTCAACGGGACAGTACAATGAGCAGTTCTTC,CASSSTGQYNEQFF
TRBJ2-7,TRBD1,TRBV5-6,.,TGTGCCAGCAGCTACGACTTAGACAGGGACGGGTACGAGCAGTACTTC,CASSYDLDRDGYEQYF
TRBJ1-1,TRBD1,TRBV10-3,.,TGTGCCATCACCAAGGGCCAGGGGGCAAGGGGTGAAGCTTTCTTT,CAITKGQGARGEAFF
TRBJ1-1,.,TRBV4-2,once,TGTGCCAGCAGCCCCAGGGTCATGAACACTGAAGCTTTCTTT,CASSPRVMNTEAFF